The clone carrying this T cell receptor (beta chain) was counted a few times. Antigen specificity is unknown. The data belong to a study of cytomegalovirus exposure and HLA in healthy donors. Study-wide results and caveats: The study designated roughly 160 TCR beta chains cytomegalovirus-associated.

PCR amplification relied on 60 Vbeta primers (plus 13 Jbeta primers). TCRdb's copy holds only in-frame clones and misses some; the assay was immunoSEQ multiplex PCR. Here the sample spans 100,000 to 120,000 clones, 76% being singletons. This receptor was identified in a man aged 40-49 years in good health and CMV-seropositive. Sequencing was performed on PBMCs.

The CDR3 sequence is CAISTGTSGYNEQFF. CDR3 DNA: TGTGCCATCAGTACCGGGACTAGCGGCTACAATGAGCAGTTCTTC. The chain uses TRBV10-3 and TRBJ2-1; the match to TRBD2 covers 11 bases. Germline CDR1 is ENHRY and CDR2 is SYGVKD. The CDR3 has 15 amino acids. J was trimmed by 3 bases and V by 5 bases; bases with no gene match: 3.